This T cell receptor (beta chain) was recovered during a study of CD8 T cell repertoires and HIV-1 epitope variants. About the research overall: Twenty-five autologous and known Gag and Nef epitope variant peptides each stimulated T cells separately. Controls were a CMV, EBV and flu peptide pool, Ebola AY9 negative control, and no-peptide well. T cells were cultured for about 9 days with cytokines added on days 3 and 7.

Germline CDR1 MGHDK, CDR2 SYGVNS. This CDR3 has 15 residues. V was clipped by 2 bases and J by 6 bases; unmatched bases: 7. TCRdb's copy holds only in-frame clones and misses some; the assay was immunoSEQ multiplex PCR. The sample gives roughly 100,000 clones, approximately 70% of which show up once; roughly 25% is in the top ten. The sample was uncultured baseline CD8+ T cells from peripheral blood mononuclear cells (PBMCs). The chain employs TRBV25-1 and TRBJ1-1; TRBD1 agrees at 9 bases. This receptor was obtained from a male donor with HIV. CDR3 in amino acids: CASSETGQGVAEAFF. DNA for the CDR3: TGTGCCAGCAGTGAAACGGGACAGGGAGTCGCTGAAGCTTTCTTT.